This entry lists 23 T cell receptor beta chains sequenced from one sample in a study of spatial heterogeneity in lung cancer. The sample's time point: sample taken at primary tumor resection. Extraction of whole RNA from tumor, nontumor lung or frozen PBMC preceded unsorted sequencing. TCRdb itself ran the 5' RACE reads through MiXCR, one entry per CDR3 protein. The repertoire consists of about 92,000 distinct CDR3 sequences, with 12% occurring once and the leading ten covering roughly 41%. Sequenced material: PBMCs, taken at surgery. The receptors derive from a male donor with early-stage non-small cell lung cancer.

With respect to this clonotype: Sequence at one end of the junction differs from germline and may be a read error. The chain recombines TRBV20-1 with TRBJ2-7; 10 bases map to TRBD2. The length of the CDR3 is 13 residues. Germline V gives CDR1 DFQATT, CDR2 SNEGSKA (reference sequence). The CDR3 region has the DNA TGCAAGCCGTTGACTAGCGGGCTTCGGGAGCGGTACTTC. This sequence encodes CKPLTSGLRERYF.

This rearrangement joins TRBV29-1 to TRBJ2-5; D gene ambiguous. Germline V CDR1 and CDR2: SQVTM, ANQGSEA. The CDR3 runs to 13 residues. V was pared by 4 bases and J by 2 bases, with 11 bases between. CDR3 residues: CSVVLPDQETQYF. Written as DNA, the CDR3 is TGCAGCGTTGTACTTCCCGATCAAGAGACCCAGTACTTC. Filled out from reference TRBV29-1 and TRBJ2-5, the complete variable domain reads SAVISQKPSRDICQRGTSLTIQCQVDSQVTMMFWYRQQPGQSLTLIATANQGSEATYESGFVIDKFPISRPNLTFSTLTVSNMSPEDSSIYLCSVVLPDQETQYFGPGTRLLVL.

CDR3 protein: CSATSYSGSSYNEQFF. CDR3 sequence (DNA): TGCAGTGCTACGAGCTATAGCGGGAGCTCCTACAATGAGCAGTTCTTC. V usage is TRBV20-1 and J usage is TRBJ2-1; TRBD2 aligns across 9 bases. Per the germline V gene, CDR1 is DFQATT and CDR2 is SNEGSKA (reference sequence). Trimming took 4 bases from V and 0 from J; bases not matched to a gene: 7. This CDR3 spans 16 amino acids.

This clonotype was counted only a few times. The chain employs TRBV30 and TRBJ2-2; D unresolved. V gave up 4 bases and J gave up 1 base, with 7 bases separating them. Germline loops: CDR1 GTSNPN, CDR2 SVGIG (reference sequence). The CDR3 has 13 residues. Here the CDR3 reads CAWIPENTGELFF. CDR3 in DNA: TGTGCCTGGATCCCGGAGAACACCGGGGAGCTGTTTTTT.

The CDR3 here is CASSQRDRGTGELFF. CDR3 bases: TGTGCCAGCAGCCAACGCGACAGGGGGACCGGGGAGCTGTTTTTT. The chain links TRBV5-4 to TRBJ2-2; 9 bases align to TRBD1. The CDR3 runs 15 residues. Trimming cost V 4 bases and J 5 bases; bases outside gene matches: 6. The germline gives CDR1 SGHNT, CDR2 YYREEE (reference sequence). Combining the CDR3 with reference TRBV5-4 and TRBJ2-2 gives the whole variable domain ETGVTQSPTHLIKTRGQQVTLRCSSQSGHNTVSWYQQALGQGPQFIFQYYREEENGRGNFPPRFSGLQFPNYSSELNVNALELDDSALYLCASSQRDRGTGELFFGEGSRLTVL.

This clonotype was counted between two and nine times. The chain joins TRBV7-2 to TRBJ1-1; 12 nucleotides align to TRBD1. V lost 5 bases to trimming and J lost 4 bases; unmatched junction nucleotides: 2. CDR1 is SGHTA and CDR2 is FQGNSA in the germline V gene. The CDR3 covers 14 residues. CDR3 sequence (DNA): TGTGCCAGCAGCCGGGACAGGGGGCCCACTGAAGCTTTCTTT. Protein: CASSRDRGPTEAFF.

This clonotype was counted a few times. The chain uses TRBV5-1 and TRBJ2-2; no reliable D call. Germline assignment: CDR1 SGHRS and CDR2 YFSETQ. V lost 6 bases and J 0 bases, leaving 6 bases between the germline ends. The CDR3 contains 13 residues. The CDR3 coding sequence is TGCGCCAGCACTGAGCCGAACACCGGGGAGCTGTTTTTT. This gives the protein CASTEPNTGELFF.

The V and J genes are TRBV19 and TRBJ2-1; D remains unclear. Germline CDR1 is LNHDA and CDR2 is SQIVND (reference sequence). V was cut by 5 bases and J by 8 bases, with 13 bases left in between. CDR3 length: 13 residues. CDR3 DNA: TGTGCCAGTAGTTCTACCAGAAGGGATGAGCAGTTCTTC. Translation gives CASSSTRRDEQFF.

The chain joins TRBV7-2 to TRBJ1-6; D is perhaps TRBD1 (6 bases). CDR1 and CDR2 (germline): SGHTA, FQGNSA. Between the trimmed V and J ends, which lost 10 bases and 3 bases, there was a span of 16 bases. The CDR3 is made up of 15 amino acids. DNA of the CDR3: TGTGCCACCGGCCCCCCGACAGGCTATAATTCACCCCTCCACTTT. Translated: CATGPPTGYNSPLHF.

Ten or more counts support this clonotype. The CDR3 region is CASRGQTNTEAFF. CDR3 DNA sequence: TGTGCCAGCAGGGGACAGACGAACACTGAAGCTTTCTTT. The gene calls are TRBV7-9 and TRBJ1-1; 7 bases line up with TRBD1. V lost 6 bases to trimming and J lost 1 base; unmatched junction nucleotides: 2. Per the germline V gene, CDR1 is SEHNR and CDR2 is FQNEAQ (reference sequence). The CDR3 is made up of 13 amino acids.

This clonotype was detected many times. The V gene is TRBV12-3 or TRBV12-4, the J gene TRBJ2-1; no definite D call. V lost 6 bases, J lost 9 bases, and 9 bases lay in between. The CDR3 runs 11 residues. CDR3 sequence reads: CASSLGLEQFF. The CDR3 nucleotides read TGTGCCAGCAGCCTGGGTCTTGAGCAGTTCTTC.

This clonotype was picked up a small number of times. The genes are TRBV27 and TRBJ1-6; D is unclear. Trimming removed 5 bases at V and 7 bases at J, with 12 bases between. In germline, CDR1 is MNHEY, CDR2 SMNVEV (reference sequence). This CDR3 is 14 amino acids long. This CDR3 is CASSPLVGNSPLHF. The CDR3 nucleotides are TGTGCCAGCAGTCCTCTTGTGGGGAATTCACCCCTCCACTTT.

This clonotype was counted at least ten times. The J gene is TRBJ2-3, the V gene TRBV27; 7 positions match TRBD2. This CDR3 contains 15 residues. CDR1 MNHEY and CDR2 SMNVEV come from the germline V gene (reference sequence). Losses at the gene ends were 0 bases for V and 4 bases for J; bases not matched to a gene: 4. CDR3 sequence (DNA): TGTGCCAGCAGTTTATCGATGCGGGAGCCAGATACGCAGTATTTT. It codes for CASSLSMREPDTQYF.

The table lists this clonotype with many counts. The chain carries TRBV12-3 or TRBV12-4 and TRBJ2-4, with 9 positions matching TRBD1. V gave up 5 bases and J gave up 8 bases; unmatched junction bases: 7. This CDR3 contains 14 residues. The CDR3, as DNA: TGTGCCAGCAGTCCCGGGACAGGGTGGGACATTCAGTACTTC. It translates to CASSPGTGWDIQYF.

V gene TRBV7-2 combines with J gene TRBJ2-5; 10 nucleotides line up with TRBD2. The germline V gene has CDR1 SGHTA and CDR2 FQGNSA. This CDR3 has 15 amino acids. Trimming cost V 7 bases and J 5 bases; bases outside gene matches: 10. In DNA, the CDR3 is TGTGCCAGCACGGCGGTAGCGGGGGGTTGGGAGACCCAGTACTTC. This gives the protein CASTAVAGGWETQYF.

The chain employs TRBV5-6 and TRBJ2-7; TRBD1 might be the D (7 bases). The CDR3 loop spans 13 amino acids. The V and J ends lost 3 bases and 4 bases respectively, with 11 bases between them. Germline V gene data show CDR1 as SGHDT and CDR2 as YYEEEE. CDR3 amino acids: CASSSTGRYEQYF. As DNA, the CDR3 is TGTGCCAGCAGCTCGACAGGGAGGTACGAGCAGTACTTC. Full variable domain (rest looked up from reference TRBV5-6 and TRBJ2-7): DAGVTQSPTHLIKTRGQQVTLRCSPKSGHDTVSWYQQALGQGPQFIFQYYEEEERQRGNFPDRFSGHQFPNYSSELNVNALLLGDSALYLCASSSTGRYEQYFGPGTRLTVT.

This clonotype came up many times. The rearrangement uses TRBV5-1 and TRBJ2-3; D is uncertain. Per germline, CDR1 SGHRS and CDR2 YFSETQ. This CDR3 is 12 amino acids long. V was pared by 4 bases and J by 4 bases, with 7 bases between. The DNA of the CDR3 is TGCGCCAGCAGCCATGACGCAGATACGCAGTATTTT. Protein sequence: CASSHDADTQYF.

This clonotype was detected only a few times. The chain recombines TRBV2 with TRBJ1-5, with a possible D match to TRBD1 (6 bases). V shed 3 bases and J shed 1 base, with 10 bases lying between them. Germline V gene lookup returns CDR1 SNHLY and CDR2 FYNNEI. The CDR3 has 15 residues. Here the CDR3 reads CASSETGRSNQPQHF. The CDR3 bases are TGTGCCAGCAGTGAGACAGGTAGAAGCAATCAGCCCCAGCATTTT.

This sequence joins TRBV11-1 and TRBJ2-7, with D maybe TRBD2 (5 bases). Per the germline V gene, CDR1 is SGHAT and CDR2 is FQDESV (reference sequence). V dropped 6 bases and J dropped 6 bases, with 9 bases sitting between them. The CDR3 has 11 residues. The CDR3 loop is CASSSGTEQYF. The CDR3, as DNA: TGTGCCAGCAGTTCGGGAACCGAGCAGTACTTC.

The chain joins TRBV3-1 to TRBJ2-3, with 12 bases lining up with TRBD2. The CDR3 is 16 residues long. Germline CDR1 LGHDT, CDR2 YNNKEL (reference sequence). Trimming took 0 bases from V and 4 from J; bases not matched to a gene: 2. The CDR3 sequence is CASSQDPSGRADTQYF. Written as DNA, the CDR3 is TGTGCCAGCAGCCAAGATCCTAGCGGGAGGGCAGATACGCAGTATTTT.

This clonotype was seen ten or more times. The chain has TRBV11-2 and TRBJ2-5; TRBD1 might be the D (6 bases). The CDR3 spans 13 residues. Trimming left V 3 bases short and J 2 bases short, with 7 bases between. Looked up from germline, CDR1 is SGHAT and CDR2 is FQNNGV. In DNA form, the CDR3 reads TGTGCCAGCAGCTTCGGACAGCAAGAGACCCAGTACTTC. Its protein product is CASSFGQQETQYF. The whole variable domain, remainder taken from reference TRBV11-2 and TRBJ2-5, is EAGVAQSPRYKIIEKRQSVAFWCNPISGHATLYWYQQILGQGPKLLIQFQNNGVVDDSQLPKDRFSAERLKGVDSTLKIQPAKLEDSAVYLCASSFGQQETQYFGPGTRLLVL.

The table lists this clonotype with a few counts. This chain joins TRBV7-2 and TRBJ1-1, with a weak D call TRBD1 (6 bases). V lost 2 bases to trimming and J lost 4 bases, with 11 bases between them. CDR3 size: 14 residues. Germline V CDR1 and CDR2: SGHTA, FQGNSA. The CDR3 is CASSLRGGRTEAFF. The DNA for the CDR3 is TGTGCCAGCAGCTTACGGGGGGGCCGCACTGAAGCTTTCTTT.

This clonotype has at least ten counts. The gene calls are TRBV4-1 and TRBJ1-5; D remains unclear. The germline V gene encodes CDR1 MGHRA and CDR2 YSYEKL. The CDR3 contains 15 residues. Trimming took 1 base from V and 3 from J, leaving 10 bases between them. This CDR3 is CASSQADGNNQPQHF. CDR3 DNA sequence: TGCGCCAGCAGCCAAGCGGACGGCAACAATCAGCCCCAGCATTTT.